This T cell receptor beta chain originates from a study of T cell changes during pregnancy in multiple sclerosis. The germline CDR1 and CDR2 sequences are MNHEY and SVGAGI. Trimming took 6 bases from V and 8 from J; bases not matched to a gene: 12. This CDR3 comprises 15 residues. Data came from immunoSEQ multiplex PCR; TCRdb stores just in-frame clones and leaves some out. Found here are some 60,000 clones, around 93% of them singletons; the top ten hold 0.75% to 0.95%. Sequencing used peripheral blood, obtained in the first trimester of pregnancy. The V and J genes are TRBV6-5 and TRBJ2-1, with 8 bases aligning to TRBD2. The receptor's source is a female donor with multiple sclerosis, enrolled in a pregnancy study. The CDR3 DNA follows: TGTGCCAGCAGCCCTGGACTAGCCGAGTGGGATGAGCAGTTCTTC. It is translated as CASSPGLAEWDEQFF.